Listed below are T cell receptor beta chains from one sample, sequenced in a study of blood T cell repertoires in COVID-19. Only in-frame clones appear in the TCRdb table, and some are missing; sequencing was by immunoSEQ multiplex PCR. The sample includes more than 150,000 clones, more than 85% of them seen just once. Sequenced sample: peripheral blood. The receptors stem from a man between 65 and 85 years old with active or convalescent COVID-19. Both conserved end residues are part of each CDR3.

V gene: TRBV6-5; CDR3 protein: CASSYRGSQTPEAFF
V gene: TRBV10-1; CDR3 protein: CASSDRQGSNEQFF
V gene: TRBV12-3/TRBV12-4; CDR3 protein: CASRRAGVHEQFF
V gene: TRBV7-2; CDR3 protein: CASSLGSGLDPYEQYF
V gene: TRBV27; CDR3 protein: CASSSIKFGQGNTEAFF
V gene: TRBV6-5; CDR3 protein: CASRPGVTALEKLFF
V gene: TRBV27; CDR3 protein: CASSPRGTGIWETQYF
V gene: TRBV30; CDR3 protein: CAWGGGPGIWTGELFF
V gene: TRBV6-4; CDR3 protein: CASSGTLAGWTRTDTQYF
V gene: TRBV5-5; CDR3 protein: CASSLWAGRQETQYF
V gene: TRBV5-1; CDR3 protein: CASSLTGLAGTPQDTQYF
V gene: TRBV5-1; CDR3 protein: CASSGRGQGDEQYF
V gene: TRBV30; CDR3 protein: CAWSVGLAGVDGELFF
V gene: TRBV6-5; CDR3 protein: CASRPGTGGNSPLHF
V gene: TRBV7-2; CDR3 protein: CASSLDGGVGTEAFF
V gene: TRBV3-1/TRBV3-2; CDR3 protein: CASSQTGGGNTIYF
V gene: TRBV27; CDR3 protein: CASSPLAGSGNEQFF
V gene: TRBV10-3; CDR3 protein: CAISGTGGSNQPQHF